This T cell receptor (beta chain) was identified in a study of blood T cell repertoires in COVID-19. Study in general: Donors in the United States, Italy and Spain gave samples during acute or convalescent COVID-19. Sample material is recorded as cDNA or gDNA derived from T cells, B-cell-depleted T cells, or PBMCs.

This clone appeared once. This CDR3 comprises 14 residues. The germline V gene has CDR1 KGHSH and CDR2 LQKENI. The trim removed 4 bases at V and 3 bases at J, leaving 1 base unmatched. Original analysis: Amplifying reference gene primers gave estimates of nucleated cell counts. Generated by immunoSEQ multiplex PCR, the TCRdb table keeps only in-frame clones and is missing some. The V and J calls and the clone size are those of that table, but D and trimming were determined from the DNA. The sample records about 220,000 clones, 82% being singletons. The sequence came from an elderly woman with acute or convalescent COVID-19. V usage is TRBV18 and J usage is TRBJ1-2; 11 bases align to TRBD1. Sequencing input: peripheral blood. The CDR3 loop is CASSRGQGDYGYTF. In DNA form, the CDR3 reads TGTGCCAGCTCACGGGGACAGGGGGACTATGGCTACACCTTC.